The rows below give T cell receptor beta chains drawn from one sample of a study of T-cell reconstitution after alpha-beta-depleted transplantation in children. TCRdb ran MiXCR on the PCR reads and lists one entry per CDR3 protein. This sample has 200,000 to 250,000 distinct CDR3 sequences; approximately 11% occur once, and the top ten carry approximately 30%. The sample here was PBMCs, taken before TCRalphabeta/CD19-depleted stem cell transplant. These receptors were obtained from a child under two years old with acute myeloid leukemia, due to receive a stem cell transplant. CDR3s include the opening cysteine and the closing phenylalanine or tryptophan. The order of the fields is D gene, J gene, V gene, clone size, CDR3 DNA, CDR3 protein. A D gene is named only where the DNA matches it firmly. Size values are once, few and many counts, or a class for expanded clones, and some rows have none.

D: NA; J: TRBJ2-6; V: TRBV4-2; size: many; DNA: TGTGCCAGCAGCGACTCTGGGGCCAACGTCCTGACTTTC; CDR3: CASSDSGANVLTF
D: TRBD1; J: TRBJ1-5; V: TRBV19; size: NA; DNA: TGTGCCAGTAGGGACAGGGGAATTCAGCCCCAGCATTTT; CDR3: CASRDRGIQPQHF
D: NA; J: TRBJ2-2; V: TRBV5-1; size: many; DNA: TGCGCCAGCAGCTTGTCCGACATAAACACCGGGGAGCTGTTTTTT; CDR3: CASSLSDINTGELFF
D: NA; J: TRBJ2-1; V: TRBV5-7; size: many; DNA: TGTGCCAGCAGAACAGGACTCATCGATGAGCAGTTCTTC; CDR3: CASRTGLIDEQFF
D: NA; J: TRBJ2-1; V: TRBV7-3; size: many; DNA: TGTGCCAGCAGCCCGCTAGCGGAGGGGGGTGAGCAGTTCTTC; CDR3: CASSPLAEGGEQFF
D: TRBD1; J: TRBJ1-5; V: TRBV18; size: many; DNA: TGTGCCAGCTCACCTGCCGGGACAGGGGTTTCACAGCCCCAGCATTTT; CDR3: CASSPAGTGVSQPQHF
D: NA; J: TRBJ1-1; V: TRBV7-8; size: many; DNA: TGTGCCAGCAGCTCGTTTCCTAACACTGAAGCTTTCTTT; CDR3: CASSSFPNTEAFF
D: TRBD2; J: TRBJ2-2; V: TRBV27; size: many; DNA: TGTGCCAGCAGGAGGGAGGGGAACACCGGGGAGCTGTTTTTT; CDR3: CASRREGNTGELFF
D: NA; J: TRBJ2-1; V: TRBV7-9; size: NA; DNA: TGTGCCAGCAGCTTAGAACGCCTCGGGGATGAGCAGTTCTTC; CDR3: CASSLERLGDEQFF
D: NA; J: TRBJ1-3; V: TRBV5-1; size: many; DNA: TGCGCCAGCAGCCCTGCGGGCAACTCTGGAAACACCATATATTTT; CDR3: CASSPAGNSGNTIYF
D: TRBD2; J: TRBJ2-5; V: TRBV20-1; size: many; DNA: TGCAGTGCTAGATTGGGACTAGCGGGTTTACAAGAGACCCAGTACTTC; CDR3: CSARLGLAGLQETQYF